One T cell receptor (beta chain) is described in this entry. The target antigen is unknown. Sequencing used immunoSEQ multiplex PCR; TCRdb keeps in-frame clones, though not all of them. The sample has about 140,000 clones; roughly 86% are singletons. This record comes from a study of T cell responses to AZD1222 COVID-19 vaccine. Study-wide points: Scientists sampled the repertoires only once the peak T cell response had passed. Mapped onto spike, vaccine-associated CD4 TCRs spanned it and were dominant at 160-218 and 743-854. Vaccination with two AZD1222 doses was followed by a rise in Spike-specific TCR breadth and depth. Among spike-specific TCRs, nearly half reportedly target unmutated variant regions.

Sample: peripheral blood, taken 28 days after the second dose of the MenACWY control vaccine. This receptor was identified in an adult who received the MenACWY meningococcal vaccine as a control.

CDR3 bases: TGTGCCAGCAGCTTAGGGCTCGGGGCTATCGAGCAGTACTTC. It specifies CASSLGLGAIEQYF. The rearrangement links TRBV7-9 to TRBJ2-7; D assignment may be TRBD1 or TRBD2 (5 bases each). Germline-derived CDR1 and CDR2 are SEHNR and FQNEAQ (reference sequence). The CDR3 spans 14 residues. V dropped 1 base and J dropped 6 bases, with 13 bases sitting between them.